This record covers a single TCR beta chain. Its matching antigen is unknown. The source of the sample is a study of cytomegalovirus exposure and HLA in healthy donors. Study-wide points: Of the V segments, some could not be distinguished, including TRBV6-2 and TRBV6-3, and were excluded. The study found most TCR sequences rare, yet found some public TCRs in many donors. The study had only CMV serostatus as immune exposure information.

CDR1 and CDR2 (germline): SGHRS, YFSETQ. Trimming shortened V by 5 bases and J by 5 bases, and 11 bases separated the two germline ends. The CDR3 has 13 amino acids. Researchers ran the PCR with 60 Vbeta and 13 Jbeta primers. Per the original methods: Later reanalysis found 75 million to 100 million unique TCR beta chains, around 9.9 million of them shared. Assay used: immunoSEQ multiplex PCR; TCRdb lists only in-frame clones, some missing. V and J calls and clone size follow that table, whereas D and trimming were derived from the DNA. Among about 190,000 clones listed, 70% to 80% were seen once. The sequenced sample was PBMCs. V is TRBV5-1 and J is TRBJ2-1, with D possibly being TRBD1 (5 bases). The TCR originated in a young woman in good health and CMV-seropositive. The CDR3 coding sequence is TGCGCCAGCAGTCCTCAGGGCCACAATGAGCAGTTCTTC. It codes for CASSPQGHNEQFF.